Given below is one T cell receptor (beta chain) in context. This entry is derived from a study of blood T cell repertoires in COVID-19. The wider study: Acute and convalescent COVID-19 samples came from the United States, Italy and Spain.

V lost 3 bases and J lost 2; bases outside the gene matches: 7. The CDR3 sequence is 16 residues long. Looked up from germline, CDR1 is LNHDA and CDR2 is SQIVND (reference sequence). The repertoire was sequenced with immunoSEQ multiplex PCR; TCRdb's copy has only in-frame clones and lacks some. The sample has some 52,000 clones; approximately 90% are singletons. The sample comprised peripheral blood. This chain joins TRBV19 and TRBJ1-2, with TRBD1 matching over 9 bases. The origin of this receptor is a human donor in a cohort sampled during active COVID-19. In DNA form, the CDR3 reads TGTGCCAGTAGTATCTTCGGGACAGGGCTGAACTATGGCTACACCTTC. Amino acid sequence: CASSIFGTGLNYGYTF.